This TCR beta chain was identified in a study of CXCR3-negative and CXCR3-positive naive CD8 T cells (dated by TCRdb to about 2019). Background on the whole study: In total, 130 million to 150 million TRB reads were obtained, which works out to roughly 1.5 +/- 0.3 million reads per library. Diversity and physicochemical repertoire analyses covered about a dozen donors pooled from two independent experiments. For the TRBV-TRBJ cluster analysis, the naive subsets came from 5 donors, while the memory cells came from 3 donors. The paper's findings and limits, for the study overall: TRB CDR3s from CXCR3-positive naive cells showed higher hydrophobicity (lower Kidera factor 4), lower energy, and higher strength and volume indices than CXCR3-negative naive cells. Within the same donor, TRBV-TRBJ usage looked similar between naive CXCR3-negative and CXCR3-positive cells, but memory cells had distinct patterns. Freshly isolated PBMCs were used for most assays because CXCR3 expression went down partially after cryopreservation. Because surface CD5, which is linked to self-reactivity in mice, was comparable between the naive subsets, TCR interaction strength was also inferred from the physicochemical properties of TRB CDR3s. Repertoire diversity was comparably high in both naive subsets but much lower in memory CD8+ T cells.

The CDR3, from cysteine to phenylalanine, totals 12 residues. DNA was not recorded. CDR1 is given as SQVTM and CDR2 as ANQGSEA, both from the germline V gene. This sample was sequenced with a NextSeq 550. The Human TCR Profiling Kit (MiLaboratory) was used to make UMI-labeled 5' RACE TRB cDNA libraries. The full amount of extracted RNA was used for cDNA synthesis, and the full amount of resulting cDNA was used for PCR amplification. Libraries were prepared in parallel with an identical number of PCR cycles. As for the original processing: With a minimum of two reads required per UMI, MIGEC and MiXCR pulled out about 50,000 +/- 10,000 unique UMI-labeled TRB cDNA molecules from each library. On average, each library contained about 40,000 +/- 10,000 functional in-frame TRB CDR3 nucleotide clonotypes without stop codons. After each sample was downsampled to 5000 UMI-labeled TRB molecules, VDJtools was used to calculate diversity metrics such as normalized Shannon-Wiener and Chao1. Clonotype-size-weighted physicochemical properties of the central five CDR3 residues (interaction energy, strength, volume and Kidera factor 4) were computed in VDJtools. Each CDR3 protein sequence appears as one entry after TCRdb reprocessed the reads, and no DNA is included. The V and J calls shown here were made by TCRdb, not taken from the authors' results. The sample's clone listing holds 70,000 to 95,000 distinct CDR3 sequences. 1.7% of the sample rests with the top ten.

Remarks on this clonotype: Its recognized antigen is unknown.

Each CD8+ T cell subset was flow-sorted in triplicate, with approximately 300,000 cells per subset placed directly into RLT lysis buffer. To keep memory contaminants out, a stringent definition of naive CD8+ T cells was applied: CD45RO-CCR7+CD27+CD95-. Peripheral blood mononuclear cells were isolated from buffy coats using standard density gradient centrifugation. Naive CXCR3-negative and CXCR3-positive CD8+ T cells were flow-sorted using a FACSAria III. An RNeasy Mini Kit was used to extract total RNA from the sorted cells. The specimen was naive CXCR3- CD8+ T cells from blood. The meaning of the sample's cell subset or site label: CD45RO-CCR7+CD27+CD95- naive CD8+ T cells lacking CXCR3 (TNR3-). The V and J segments used are TRBV29-1 and TRBJ1-2. The source of this sequence is a human donor in good health. Some clones in this sample may be carry-over from other donors' samples. The CDR3 region: CSAGDANYGYTF.